One T cell receptor beta chain is described in this entry. The antigen is undetermined. This specimen comes from a study of cytomegalovirus exposure and HLA in healthy donors. Study-wide background: The roughly 120 validation repertoires, a later analysis reported, used the same platform as the roughly 730 repertoires from the first cohort.

V was shortened by 4 bases and J by 6 bases, with 16 bases between the two germline ends. This CDR3 is built from 14 residues. Germline V gene data show CDR1 as SGHAT and CDR2 as FQNNGV. Findings and limits, study-wide: The TCR clusters that emerged in the first cohort tended, a later analysis found, to co-occur in the 95 to 150 validation repertoires. Cytomegalovirus association was assigned to over 150 TCR beta chains.

Clones were sequenced by immunoSEQ multiplex PCR, and TCRdb holds only the in-frame ones, with some missing. Of about 400,000 clones in the sample, approximately 90% were seen once. The receptor's source is a woman aged 18-35 years in good health and CMV-seronegative. This chain joins TRBV11-2 and TRBJ2-7; tentative D call: TRBD1 (5 bases). Material for sequencing was PBMCs. The CDR3 loop reads CASSSSRGRGEQYF. The CDR3 bases are TGTGCCAGCAGCTCAAGTAGGGGAAGGGGCGAGCAGTACTTC.